This paragraph reports one TCR beta chain. Its antigen is as yet unknown. TCRdb keeps only in-frame clones here, not all; method: immunoSEQ multiplex PCR. The table records roughly 1,600,000 clones, roughly 98.5% of them present only once. This sample is part of a study of shared clonotypes between healthy human individuals. Study results and caveats: Sample collection involved blood only; tissue repertoires are likely different. Relative to their counterparts shared across all four donors, non-shared clonotypes exhibited diminished generation probabilities. Estimated richness was generally greater in naive than memory subsets.

The V end lost 5 bases, the J end lost 7 bases, and 12 bases lay between the germline ends. In germline, CDR1 is SGHVS, CDR2 FQNEAQ. The CDR3 is 13 amino acids. Donation came from healthy HIV-negative adults that had no recent acute infections or vaccinations. This receptor was identified in a man aged 25 to 40 in good health. Sequencing was done on a sample of naive CD4+ T cells sorted from blood. Described subset: CD45RA+ positively selected. This sequence joins TRBV7-8 and TRBJ1-3; D ambiguous. The CDR3 protein is CASSPAGVNTIYF. The CDR3, as DNA: TGTGCCAGCAGCCCTGCCGGGGTGAACACCATATATTTT.